These 9 T cell receptor beta chains share one sample of origin, sequenced in a study of early T cells in non-severe SARS-CoV-2 infection. TCRdb redid the calling of the 5' RACE reads with MiXCR, one entry per CDR3 protein. The data contain roughly 80,000 distinct CDR3 sequences, 10% to 12% of them singletons. The material was whole blood, obtained at baseline. The receptors originated from an adult who was a healthcare worker with PCR-confirmed SARS-CoV-2 infection or an uninfected control (not recorded which).

The chain joins TRBV12-3 or TRBV12-4 to TRBJ2-2, with D possibly matching TRBD1 (5 bases). CDR3 size: 15 residues. Trimming removed 5 bases at V and 0 bases at J, with 10 bases between. The CDR3 nucleotides read TGTGCCAGCAGTATGGGGCAGCCGAACACCGGGGAGCTGTTTTTT. It yields the protein CASSMGQPNTGELFF.

The chain employs TRBV27 and TRBJ2-7; a possible D gene is TRBD1 (5 bases). CDR1 MNHEY and CDR2 SMNVEV come from the germline V gene (reference sequence). This CDR3 contains 14 residues. Deletions cut 6 bases from V and 6 bases from J, with 18 bases between. CDR3 sequence (DNA): TGTGCCAGCAGAAGACAGAGCCTCGGCAGCGAGCAGTACTTC. Encoded protein: CASRRQSLGSEQYF.

This clonotype was seen only a few times. CDR3 nucleotides: TGTGCCAGCAGCCGAGGGACAGTAGAAACCGGGGAGCTGTTTTTT. Translated: CASSRGTVETGELFF. The V gene is TRBV28, the J gene TRBJ2-2; 7 nucleotides match TRBD1. The CDR3 loop spans 15 amino acids. V lost 6 bases to trimming and J lost 5 bases; unmatched junction nucleotides: 9. From germline, CDR1 is MDHEN and CDR2 SYDVKM.

This clonotype was seen more than once but under ten times. V gene TRBV5-1 combines with J gene TRBJ2-5; D is ambiguous. This CDR3 has 12 amino acids. Germline CDR1 SGHRS, CDR2 YFSETQ. The V end was cut by 5 bases, the J end by 1 base, with 6 bases between. In nucleotides, the CDR3 is TGCGCCAGCAGTCACCGCCAAGAGACCCAGTACTTC. Protein sequence: CASSHRQETQYF.

This clonotype was observed a handful of times. V gene TRBV5-4 combines with J gene TRBJ2-7, with D uncertain. CDR3 length: 14 residues. The V gene's germline CDR1 is SGHNT and CDR2 YYREEE (reference sequence). Trimming cost V 0 bases and J 0 bases, with 7 bases left between them. The CDR3 nucleotides read TGTGCCAGCAGCTTGGAACGGAGCTCCTACGAGCAGTACTTC. Encoded protein: CASSLERSSYEQYF.

The rearrangement links TRBV7-9 to TRBJ2-1; D could derive from TRBD1 or TRBD2 (6 bases each). The CDR3 is 20 amino acids. Germline V gives CDR1 SEHNR, CDR2 FQNEAQ (reference sequence). Trimming cost V 4 bases and J 2 bases, with 27 bases left between them. As DNA, the CDR3 is TGTGCCAGCAGCTCAAGGCCTAGAGGAACAGGGAGGTTCCCCTACAATGAGCAGTTCTTC. It encodes CASSSRPRGTGRFPYNEQFF.

This clonotype was seen repeatedly, ten times or more. The genes are TRBV11-2 and TRBJ2-7; possible D gene TRBD1, 6 bases. V was clipped by 5 bases and J by 2 bases, with 10 bases between them. CDR1 and CDR2 (germline): SGHAT, FQNNGV. The CDR3 has 13 amino acids. DNA of the CDR3: TGTGCCAGCAGCCTGGACAGAACCTACGAGCAGTACTTC. It specifies CASSLDRTYEQYF.

This clonotype appeared a few times. The chain is built from TRBV28 and TRBJ2-7; D is unresolved. CDR3 length: 13 residues. In germline, CDR1 is MDHEN, CDR2 SYDVKM. Between the trimmed V and J ends, which lost 2 bases and 4 bases, there was a span of 9 bases. The CDR3 sequence: CASSLGMRYEQYF. The CDR3 bases are TGTGCCAGCAGTTTAGGTATGAGGTACGAGCAGTACTTC.

This sequence joins TRBV20-1 and TRBJ2-7; D possibly uses TRBD1 or TRBD2 (6 bases each). The CDR3 has 11 amino acids. Germline V gene sequence: CDR1 DFQATT, CDR2 SNEGSKA (reference sequence). Deletions cut 4 bases from V and 3 bases from J, with 7 bases between. In DNA, the CDR3 is TGCAGTGCTAAGGGGGGCTACGAGCAGTACTTC. Translated, it gives CSAKGGYEQYF.